This T cell receptor beta chain is drawn from a study of OX40 agonist ivuxolimab in advanced cancers. Broadly, across the study: The costimulatory receptor OX40 (CD134) was targeted by ivuxolimab, a fully human IgG2 agonistic monoclonal antibody. Intravenous ivuxolimab was administered to patients every 2 weeks at six dose levels: 0.01, 0.1, 0.3, 1.5, 3 and 10 mg/kg. Of the approximately 50 dose-escalation patients, hepatocellular carcinoma was present in 19, melanoma in approximately 15, renal cell carcinoma in 9 and head and neck cancer in 9. In the dose-escalation cohort, 65% to 85% of patients were male, and the mean age was 60 years with a range of roughly 23 to 79. Prior anti-PD-1, anti-PD-L1 or anti-CTLA-4 therapy was permitted, and roughly two fifths of dose-escalation patients had received checkpoint inhibitors. Partial responses were achieved by three dose-escalation patients, of whom one had hepatocellular carcinoma and two had cutaneous melanoma. The point of sequencing TCRbeta in the periphery was to test whether ivuxolimab changed TCR sequence diversity and drove clonal T-cell expansion. The monotherapy dose-escalation portion (N of about 50 patients) of the phase I ivuxolimab trial is reported in the paper. Overall results and qualifications from the work: At doses from 0.1 to 3.0 mg/kg, clonal expansion was seen in both CD4+ and CD8+ blood T cells between baseline and week 6. Low levels of normalized T-cell clonal expansion were also seen in some patients who did not respond. After ivuxolimab, more expanded clones were found on average in CD8+ T cells than in CD4+ T cells. Which antigens the clonally expanded peripheral T cells were specific for was not determined. Partial responders in the 0.1-3.0 mg/kg groups had among the lowest normalized peripheral clonal expansion, especially among CD8+ T cells.

Patients with autoimmune disease history or receiving systemic immunosuppression were excluded from the trial. Peripheral blood for TCR sequencing was collected from all dose cohorts at baseline, on cycle 4 day 1, and on cycle 7 day 1. The samples were drawn from a first-in-human, open-label, multicenter phase I dose-escalation trial of ivuxolimab. Adults with locally advanced or metastatic melanoma, renal cell, hepatocellular, or head and neck squamous cell carcinoma were enrolled in the trial. Before TCR sequencing, CD4+ and CD8+ T cells were separately sorted from peripheral blood. Genomic DNA was extracted from sorted cells for sequencing of the TCRbeta CDR3 region. TCRbeta CDR3 regions were sequenced using the immunoSEQ Assay. What TCRdb holds here is the immuneACCESS table cut down to in-frame rearrangements. Part of the clones is not present; checked against another copy, under half of the missing clones reflect an unresolved V gene, and the others are unexplained. The sample table records fewer than 100,000 clones; 93% of these occur just once. The ten largest account for less than 8% of the sample.

Inclusive of the bounding cysteine and phenylalanine, the CDR3 is 13 residues long. The kept DNA is CDR3 alone, 39 bases in frame from the first base. V and J lose 1 base and 6 bases, and a span of 9 bases separates them. Based on the germline V gene (reference sequence), the CDR1 and CDR2 sequences are LNHDA and SQIVND. About this clone: It has no known antigen specificity. Base-call qualities are not available, and no considerably larger clone is one nucleotide away.

The rearranged chain carries TRBV19 and TRBJ1-1, with a tentative D gene TRBD1 over 5 matching bases. The material was CD4+ or CD8+ T cells sorted from blood, obtained in a trial of the OX40 agonist ivuxolimab. The sequence was obtained from an adult with an advanced solid tumor such as melanoma, head and neck, liver or kidney cancer. The nucleotide sequence reads as follows: TGTGCCAGTAGTATAGGGGGGGTAGCTGAAGCTTTCTTT. This yields the protein CASSIGGVAEAFF.